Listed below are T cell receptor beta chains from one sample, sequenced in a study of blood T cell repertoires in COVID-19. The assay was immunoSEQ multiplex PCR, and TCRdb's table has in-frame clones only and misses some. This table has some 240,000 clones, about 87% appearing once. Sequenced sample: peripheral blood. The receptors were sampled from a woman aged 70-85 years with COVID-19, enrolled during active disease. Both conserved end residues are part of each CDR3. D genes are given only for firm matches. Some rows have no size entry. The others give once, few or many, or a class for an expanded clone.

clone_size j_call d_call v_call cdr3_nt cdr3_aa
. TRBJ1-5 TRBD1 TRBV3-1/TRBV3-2 TGTGCCAGCAGCCAAGGCGGGACAGATCATCAGCCCCAGCATTTT CASSQGGTDHQPQHF
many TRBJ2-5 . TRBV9 TGTGCCAGCAGCGTAGGGCGGCGGGAGACCCAGTACTTC CASSVGRRETQYF
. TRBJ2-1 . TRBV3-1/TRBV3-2 TGTGCCAGCAGCCAAGGTAGGCGGCCGAACTACAATGAGCAGTTCTTC CASSQGRRPNYNEQFF
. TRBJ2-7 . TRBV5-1 TGCGCCAGCAGACCGGACGGGACCTACGAGCAGTACTTC CASRPDGTYEQYF
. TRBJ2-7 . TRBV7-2 TGTGCCAGCAGCCCTCACATTTGGGCAGGGATTACCTACGAGCAGTACTTC CASSPHIWAGITYEQYF
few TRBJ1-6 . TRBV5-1 TGCGCCAGCAGCTTGGACGGGCCAGGGTATAATTCACCCCTCCACTTT CASSLDGPGYNSPLHF
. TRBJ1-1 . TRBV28 TGTGCCAGCAGTACCCATCAGGGGCGAGCTGAAGCTTTCTTT CASSTHQGRAEAFF
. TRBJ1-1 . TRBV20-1 TGCAGTTCATCCACTGAAGCTTTCTTT CSSSTEAFF
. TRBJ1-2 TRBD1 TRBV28 TGTGCCAGCAGACGACAGGGGGCTGACTATGGCTACACCTTC CASRRQGADYGYTF
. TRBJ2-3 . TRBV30 TGTGCCTGGAGTGTACTGAGCGGCGATACGCAGTATTTT CAWSVLSGDTQYF
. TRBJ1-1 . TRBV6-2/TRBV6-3 TGTGCCAGCAGTTATACGGTCACTGAAGCTTTCTTT CASSYTVTEAFF
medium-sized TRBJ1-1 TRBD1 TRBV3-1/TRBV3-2 TGTGCCAGCAGCCCCGGACAGGGGGCTTTGAACACTGAAGCTTTCTTT CASSPGQGALNTEAFF
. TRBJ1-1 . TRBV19 TGTGCCAGTAGTACCGTCCGCACTGAAGCTTTCTTT CASSTVRTEAFF
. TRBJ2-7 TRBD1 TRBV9 TGTGCCAGCAGCGTAGATTCAGGGACAGGGATCTACGAGCAGTACTTC CASSVDSGTGIYEQYF
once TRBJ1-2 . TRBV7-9 TGTGCCAGCAGCTTACGGGGGGGTTCGGTCTACACCTTC CASSLRGGSVYTF
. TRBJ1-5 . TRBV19 TGTGCCAGTAGTCTAACCCTTAGGAGTCTTAATCAGCCCCAGCATTTT CASSLTLRSLNQPQHF
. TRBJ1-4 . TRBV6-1 TGTGCCAGCAGTGACAGGGGAATCGGTGAAAAACTGTTTTTT CASSDRGIGEKLFF
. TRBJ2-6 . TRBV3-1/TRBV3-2 TGTGCCAGCAGCCAAGTGCACAGCCTCTCTGGGGCCAACGTCCTGACTTTC CASSQVHSLSGANVLTF
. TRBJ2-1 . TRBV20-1 TGCAGTGCTAGCTTCCTCGATGAGCAGTTCTTC CSASFLDEQFF
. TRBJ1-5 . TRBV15 TGTGCCACCAGCAGATTGAGGGGGTATGAGAATCAGCCCCAGCATTTT CATSRLRGYENQPQHF
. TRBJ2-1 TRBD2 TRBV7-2 TGTGCCAGCAGCCTCTCCCGAACCTTACTAGCGGGAGACAGGAATGAGCAGTTCTTC CASSLSRTLLAGDRNEQFF
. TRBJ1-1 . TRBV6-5 TGTGCCAGCAGTTACTCTGCAGGTCTTAGGACTGAAGCTTTCTTT CASSYSAGLRTEAFF
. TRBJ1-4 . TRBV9 TGTGCCAGCAGCCGACAGGCAACTAATGAAAAACTGTTTTTT CASSRQATNEKLFF
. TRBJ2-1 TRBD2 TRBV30 TGTGCCTGGAGGACTAGCGGGAGGGCCTTCCTTGAGCAGTTCTTC CAWRTSGRAFLEQFF
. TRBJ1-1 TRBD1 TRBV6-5 TGTGCCAGCAGTTACTCAGGACAGGGGTGGACTGAAGCTTTCTTT CASSYSGQGWTEAFF
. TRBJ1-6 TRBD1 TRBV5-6 TGTGCCAGCAGCAGGGACAGGGAAAGACATTCACCCCTCCACTTT CASSRDRERHSPLHF
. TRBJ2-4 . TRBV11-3 TGTGCCAGCAGCTTAGTATTGGGCATGAGTAACATTCAGTACTTC CASSLVLGMSNIQYF
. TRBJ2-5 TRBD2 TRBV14 TGTGCCAGCAGCCCCCTAGGGACTAGCGGGGAGACCCAGTACTTC CASSPLGTSGETQYF
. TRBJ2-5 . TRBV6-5 TGTGCCAGCAGTTACTCCAATGGGGCCCCCGAGACCCAGTACTTC CASSYSNGAPETQYF
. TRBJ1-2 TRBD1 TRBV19 TGTGCCAGTAGTACCCCGGACAGGGAAAGAGGCTACACCTTC CASSTPDRERGYTF
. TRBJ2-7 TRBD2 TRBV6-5 TGTGCCAGCAGAGGACTAGCGGGAACCTACGAGCAGTACTTC CASRGLAGTYEQYF
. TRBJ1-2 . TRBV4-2 TGTGCCAGCAGCCAAGATCAGAGAGGGAACTATGGCTACACCTTC CASSQDQRGNYGYTF
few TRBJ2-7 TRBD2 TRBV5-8 TGTGCCAGCAGCTTGGTTAGCGGGAGGGGCGAGCAGTACTTC CASSLVSGRGEQYF
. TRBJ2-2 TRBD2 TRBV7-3 TGTGCCAGCAGCTTAACTAGCCTAGCGGGAATATACACCGGGGAGCTGTTTTTT CASSLTSLAGIYTGELFF
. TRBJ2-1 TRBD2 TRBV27 TGTGCCAGCAGTTCCCGAGCGGGAGGCGGGTACAATGAGCAGTTCTTC CASSSRAGGGYNEQFF
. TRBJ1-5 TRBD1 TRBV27 TGTGCCAGCAAATCGGACAGGGTCAGCAATCAGCCCCAGCATTTT CASKSDRVSNQPQHF
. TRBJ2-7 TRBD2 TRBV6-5 TGTGCCAGCAGTCCGGGGGGACCGTACGAGCAGTACTTC CASSPGGPYEQYF
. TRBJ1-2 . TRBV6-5 TGTGCCAGCCCAGATCAAAGAGGAGGGAGTGGCTACACCTTC CASPDQRGGSGYTF
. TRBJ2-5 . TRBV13 TGTGCCAGCAGCCCCCCTGAGACTAGAGAGGAGACCCAGTACTTC CASSPPETREETQYF
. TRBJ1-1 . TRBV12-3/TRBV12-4 TGTGCCAGCAGGGTAGCAAGGAACACTGAAGCTTTCTTT CASRVARNTEAFF
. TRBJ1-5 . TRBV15 TGTGCCACCAGCAGAGACCACAGGGTGTTTGATCAGCCCCAGCATTTT CATSRDHRVFDQPQHF
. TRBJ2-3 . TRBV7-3 TGTGCCAGCAGCCTGACTAGTAACACAGATACGCAGTATTTT CASSLTSNTDTQYF
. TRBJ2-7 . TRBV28 TGTGCCAGCAGTTTAGAGCGCGAAGCCTACGAGCAGTACTTC CASSLEREAYEQYF
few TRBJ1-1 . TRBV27 TGTGCCAGCAGTTTAGAGAGGGACACTGAAGCTTTCTTT CASSLERDTEAFF
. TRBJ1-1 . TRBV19 TGTGCCAGTAGTAAGAACAGGTTACGGAACACTGAAGCTTTCTTT CASSKNRLRNTEAFF
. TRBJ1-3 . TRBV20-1 TGCAGTGCTAGTCGGGGGGCCGGCTTCTCTGGAAACACCATATATTTT CSASRGAGFSGNTIYF
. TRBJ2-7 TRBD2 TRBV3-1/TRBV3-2 TGTGCCAGCAGCTACGGGACTAGCGGGGATCCTTACGAGCAGTACTTC CASSYGTSGDPYEQYF
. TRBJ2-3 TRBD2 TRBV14 TGTGCCAGCAGCTTTAGGACTAGCGGACCCAATACGCAGTATTTT CASSFRTSGPNTQYF
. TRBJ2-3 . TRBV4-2 TGTGCCAGCAGCCGGTTATCGGACAGACATGCTATCACAGATACGCAGTATTTT CASSRLSDRHAITDTQYF
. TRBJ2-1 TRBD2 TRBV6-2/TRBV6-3 TGTGCCAGCAGTTTCCTTCCGCTAGCGGGAGGATACCTAGGGGAGTTCTTC CASSFLPLAGGYLGEFF
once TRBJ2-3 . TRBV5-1 TGCGCCAGCAGCTTGTCCGGGGTTGCAGATACGCAGTATTTT CASSLSGVADTQYF
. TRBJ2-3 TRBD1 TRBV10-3 TGTGCCGCCATTGGACAGGGGGACACAGATACGCAGTATTTT CAAIGQGDTDTQYF